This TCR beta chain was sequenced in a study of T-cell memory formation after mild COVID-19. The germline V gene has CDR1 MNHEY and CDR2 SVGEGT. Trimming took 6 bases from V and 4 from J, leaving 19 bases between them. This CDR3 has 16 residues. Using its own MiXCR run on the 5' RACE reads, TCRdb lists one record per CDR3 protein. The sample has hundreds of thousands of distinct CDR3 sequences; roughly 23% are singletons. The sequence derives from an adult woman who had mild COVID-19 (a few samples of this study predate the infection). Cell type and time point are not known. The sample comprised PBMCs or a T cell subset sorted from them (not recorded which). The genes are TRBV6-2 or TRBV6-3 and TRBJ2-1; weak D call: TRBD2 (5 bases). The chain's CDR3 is CASSLLEGARYNEQFF. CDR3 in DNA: TGTGCCAGCAGCCTCCTAGAGGGAGCACGGTACAATGAGCAGTTCTTC.